The 15 T cell receptor beta chains in this list originate from one sample, sequenced in a study of quantifying T cell responses using KT2 cells. Study at large: cDNA was made from DNase-treated RNA using alpha and beta constant primers.

The cDNA 3' end received a ligated oligonucleotide with a UMI. The first PCR ran approximately 4 cycles with an equimolar RC1.1 and RC1.2 beta primer mix. One entry per CDR3 protein, called by TCRdb with MiXCR from the UMI-ligation and nested PCR reads. The profile shows about 32,000 distinct CDR3 sequences, more than 7% of them singletons. Specimen: PBMCs spiked with cells of the T cell clone KT2. All receptors derive from a human donor.

Ten or more counts support this clonotype. The chain combines TRBV20-1 with TRBJ1-4; 10 nucleotides align to TRBD1. The CDR3 length is 20 residues. CDR1 and CDR2 from the germline V gene are DFQATT and SNEGSKA (reference sequence). Germline trimming cut 3 bases from V and 4 bases from J; bases unmatched to any gene: 20. Here the CDR3 reads CSARGARSRDRGFFNEKLFF. The DNA of the CDR3 is TGCAGTGCTAGGGGGGCCCGGTCTAGGGACAGGGGATTCTTTAATGAAAAACTGTTTTTT.

V gene TRBV3-1 combines with J gene TRBJ2-7, with a tentative D call TRBD2 (5 bases). Trimming left V 2 bases short and J 4 bases short, with 15 bases between. Germline CDR1 LGHDT, CDR2 YNNKEL (reference sequence). There are 15 residues in the CDR3. CDR3 nucleotide sequence: TGTGCCAGCAGCCAATCTGGACGGGATCCTTACGAGCAGTACTTC. This gives the protein CASSQSGRDPYEQYF.

The chain couples TRBV18 to TRBJ2-7; 11 bases align to TRBD1. Germline V gene data show CDR1 as KGHSH and CDR2 as LQKENI. There are 18 residues in the CDR3. V shed 3 bases and J 0 bases; nucleotides not matched to a gene: 10. CDR3 sequence reads: CASSPTDRGPYSSYEQYF. CDR3 DNA sequence: TGTGCCAGCTCACCCACGGACAGGGGGCCCTATAGCTCCTACGAGCAGTACTTC.

This clonotype occurred a few times. V is TRBV5-1 and J is TRBJ2-3; perhaps TRBD1 as D (6 bases). The germline V and J ends were trimmed by 1 base and 4 bases, with 16 bases remaining between them. The CDR3 runs to 16 residues. In germline, CDR1 is SGHRS, CDR2 YFSETQ. CDR3 nucleotides: TGCGCCAGCAGCTTGCTTGAGGCAGGGGCGTCAGATACGCAGTATTTT. This sequence encodes CASSLLEAGASDTQYF.

This clonotype was detected ten times or more. V is TRBV5-5 and J is TRBJ1-1; 7 bases align to TRBD1. V gave up 5 bases and J gave up 6 bases; unmatched junction bases: 4. Germline V CDR1 and CDR2: SGHKS, YYEKEE (reference sequence). The CDR3 extends over 12 amino acids. The CDR3 is CASSLTGAEAFF. For the CDR3, the DNA is TGTGCCAGCAGTCTTACAGGGGCTGAAGCTTTCTTT.

This clonotype showed up many times. The gene calls are TRBV20-1 and TRBJ2-4; the D gene could be TRBD1 or TRBD2 (5 bases each). CDR1 and CDR2 (germline): DFQATT, SNEGSKA (reference sequence). Deletions cut 5 bases from V and 7 bases from J, with 21 bases between. The CDR3 length is 15 residues. CDR3 DNA: TGCAGTGCTGCTAGAGGGGCCCTTCCGGGGAACATTCAGTACTTC. It codes for CSAARGALPGNIQYF.

This clonotype was detected many times. V usage is TRBV10-3 and J usage is TRBJ2-1; 7 positions match TRBD2. This CDR3 contains 16 residues. Germline V CDR1 and CDR2: ENHRY, SYGVKD. V dropped 2 bases and J dropped 8; count of bases not matched to a gene: 12. The CDR3, as DNA: TGTGCCATCAGTGAGGGCGGGGGAGGTCCCACTGATGAGCAGTTCTTC. Translation gives CAISEGGGGPTDEQFF.

This clonotype was recorded a few times. The chain links TRBV15 to TRBJ2-5; TRBD2 might be the D (5 bases). Germline V CDR1 and CDR2: LNHNV, YYDKDF (reference sequence). V was pared by 1 base and J by 0 bases, with 15 bases between. The CDR3 consists of 17 residues. The CDR3, as DNA: TGTGCCACCAGCAGAGTGGGATGGACTGTGTACCAAGAGACCCAGTACTTC. Residues: CATSRVGWTVYQETQYF.

This clonotype was seen more than once but under ten times. The CDR3 nucleotides are TGCAGTGCTAGAGTGGGGGTCGAGACCCAGTACTTC. Translated: CSARVGVETQYF. The chain is built from TRBV20-1 and TRBJ2-5; D is tentatively TRBD1 or TRBD2 (5 bases each). Germline loops: CDR1 DFQATT, CDR2 SNEGSKA (reference sequence). This CDR3 has 12 residues. V was clipped by 1 base and J by 5 bases, with 8 bases between them.

This clonotype occurred a few times. The V call is TRBV30, the J call TRBJ2-7; D may be TRBD1 or TRBD2 (5 bases each). CDR3 length equals 13 residues. Trimming cost V 2 bases and J 2 bases, with 10 bases left between them. Germline values: CDR1 GTSNPN, CDR2 SVGIG (reference sequence). CDR3 region: CAWSLGTAYEQYF. Written as DNA, the CDR3 is TGTGCCTGGAGTCTAGGGACGGCCTACGAGCAGTACTTC.

This clonotype came up many times. V is TRBV11-2 and J is TRBJ2-1, with 10 bases fitting TRBD2. Germline lookup yields CDR1 SGHAT and CDR2 FQNNGV. J lost 4 bases, V lost 8 bases, and 5 bases had no gene match. The CDR3 loop spans 14 amino acids. The DNA for the CDR3 is TGTGCCAGCTCGCCTAGCGGGGGTTACAATGAGCAGTTCTTC. Protein product: CASSPSGGYNEQFF.

The rearrangement joins TRBV4-2 to TRBJ2-3; 12 bases match TRBD2. CDR1 is LGHNA, CDR2 YNFKEQ, per germline. Germline trimming cut 0 bases from V and 1 base from J; bases unmatched to any gene: 2. This CDR3 spans 17 amino acids. CDR3 sequence: CASSQEWTSGGTDTQYF. In nucleotides, the CDR3 is TGTGCCAGCAGCCAAGAATGGACTAGCGGGGGCACAGATACGCAGTATTTT.

This clonotype was counted ten times or more. This chain connects TRBV6-5 to TRBJ1-6, with D unclear. V was trimmed by 4 bases and J by 6 bases, leaving 10 bases between them. Germline CDR1 MNHEY, CDR2 SVGAGI. The CDR3 runs to 14 residues. The CDR3: CASSSIPGNSPLHF. The DNA for the CDR3 is TGTGCCAGCAGTTCTATTCCGGGTAATTCACCCCTCCACTTT.

This clonotype was seen many times. The rearrangement uses TRBV6-1 and TRBJ1-5; 7 bases fit TRBD1. V shed 5 bases, J shed 3 bases, and the junction held 16 bases outside the gene matches. CDR3 length: 18 amino acids. Germline CDR1 MNHNS, CDR2 SASEGT. This CDR3 reads CASSPPRGQGVTNQPQHF. The CDR3 region has the DNA TGTGCCAGCAGTCCTCCCCGCGGGCAGGGGGTTACCAATCAGCCCCAGCATTTT.

In regard to this clonotype: A much bigger clone sits one base away, suggesting this may be a read error. This chain connects TRBV7-9 to TRBJ1-2; TRBD1 aligns across 9 bases. This CDR3 comprises 14 residues. Germline V CDR1 and CDR2: SEHNR, FQNEAQ (reference sequence). This chain's CDR3 is CASSNRDRASGYNF. CDR3 DNA sequence: TGTGCCAGCAGCAACCGGGACAGGGCTAGCGGCTACAACTTC.